One sample yielded the 13 T cell receptor beta chains listed below, sequenced in a study of T cell repertoires in cytomegalovirus infection. The antigens for these receptors are not known. MiXCR was run by TCRdb on the reads, yielding one entry per CDR3 protein. The repertoire holds fewer than 850,000 distinct CDR3 sequences, with just under 30% as singletons. The input for sequencing was cultured CD8+ T cells from PBMCs, taken from culture after CMV antigen stimulation. Source of these receptors: a human donor in good health (CMV status not recorded). Some clones in this sample may be carry-over from other donors' samples.

This clonotype has more than one count but fewer than ten. This chain links TRBV6-2 or TRBV6-3 with TRBJ2-1; D may match TRBD1 or TRBD2 (5 bases each). The germline V gene encodes CDR1 MNHEY and CDR2 SVGEGT. V was shortened by 1 base and J by 0 bases, with 7 bases between the two germline ends. The CDR3 contains 15 residues. CDR3 sequence reads: CASSYWGSSYNEQFF. CDR3 nucleotides: TGTGCCAGCAGTTACTGGGGGAGCTCCTACAATGAGCAGTTCTTC.

The chain combines TRBV7-8 with TRBJ1-5, with D hard to call. The CDR3 has 14 amino acids. The germline V gene has CDR1 SGHVS and CDR2 FQNEAQ. Trimming pared 5 bases from V and 5 bases from J, leaving 13 bases between. CDR3 sequence reads: CASSLNRADQPQHF. Here the CDR3 DNA reads TGTGCCAGCAGCCTTAACAGAGCCGATCAGCCCCAGCATTTT.

The sample holds a few counts of this clonotype. The chain links TRBV6-5 to TRBJ2-3, with TRBD1 identical over 12 bases. Germline V lookup: CDR1 MNHEY, CDR2 SVGAGI. V shed 1 base and J 2 bases; nucleotides not matched to a gene: 7. The CDR3 contains 18 residues. The CDR3 nucleotides read TGTGCCAGCAGTTACTTCGGGGACAGGGGGCCTTTCACAGATACGCAGTATTTT. Residues: CASSYFGDRGPFTDTQYF.

The chain is built from TRBV7-6 and TRBJ1-4, with 7 bases identical to TRBD1. V was clipped by 1 base and J by 4 bases; unmatched bases: 9. The V gene's germline CDR1 is SGHVS and CDR2 FNYEAQ. This CDR3 comprises 17 residues. The chain's CDR3 is CASSLEGARRNNEKLFF. CDR3 nucleotides: TGTGCCAGCAGCTTAGAGGGGGCGAGACGAAATAATGAAAAACTGTTTTTT.

This clonotype has a handful of counts. This chain joins TRBV6-1 and TRBJ1-2; D uncertain. Trimming pared 1 base from V and 3 bases from J, leaving 12 bases between. The CDR3 loop spans 15 amino acids. Germline V gene lookup returns CDR1 MNHNS and CDR2 SASEGT. Here the CDR3 reads CASSEVGSGYYGYTF. As DNA, the CDR3 is TGTGCCAGCAGTGAAGTGGGTAGCGGTTACTATGGCTACACCTTC.

This chain links TRBV4-1 with TRBJ1-2; D is ambiguous. Trimming pared 5 bases from V and 2 bases from J, leaving 12 bases between. CDR3 length: 14 amino acids. Per the germline V gene, CDR1 is MGHRA and CDR2 is YSYEKL. The CDR3 DNA is TGCGCCAGCAGCAGCTCGGGCAGCAACTATGGCTACACCTTC. This translates into CASSSSGSNYGYTF.

This chain connects TRBV4-3 to TRBJ2-1; 9 bases map to TRBD2. Germline assignment: CDR1 LGHNA and CDR2 YSLEER. V dropped 0 bases and J dropped 8; count of bases not matched to a gene: 8. The length of the CDR3 is 16 residues. The CDR3 bases are TGCGCCAGCAGCCAAGATCGGGCGGGGGGGCCGCATGAGCAGTTCTTC. It yields the protein CASSQDRAGGPHEQFF.

V gene TRBV6-6 combines with J gene TRBJ2-2, with a tentative D call TRBD1 (6 bases). From germline, CDR1 is MNHNY and CDR2 SVGAGI (reference sequence). The V and J ends lost 5 bases and 0 bases respectively, with 16 bases between them. This CDR3 region has 17 residues. The CDR3 DNA is TGTGCCAGCAGTCTCAGACAGGCTTCCGCGAACACCGGGGAGCTGTTTTTT. It translates to CASSLRQASANTGELFF.

Many counts were recorded for this clonotype. The chain joins TRBV12-3 or TRBV12-4 to TRBJ1-1; TRBD1 might be the D (6 bases). The CDR3 contains 16 residues. Deletions cut 3 bases from V and 7 bases from J, with 21 bases between. CDR3: CASSFRERGFSGEAFF. The CDR3 bases are TGTGCCAGCAGTTTTAGAGAAAGGGGGTTTTCTGGTGAAGCTTTCTTT.

This chain connects TRBV4-1 to TRBJ1-1; D call uncertain. V shed 3 bases and J shed 1 base, with 9 bases lying between them. CDR1 MGHRA and CDR2 YSYEKL come from the germline V gene. The CDR3 consists of 14 residues. CDR3 sequence: CASSHLGGNTEAFF. The CDR3 DNA follows: TGCGCCAGCAGCCATCTGGGAGGGAACACTGAAGCTTTCTTT.

This clonotype was seen at least ten times. The chain recombines TRBV6-5 with TRBJ2-1; possibly TRBD2 for D (6 bases). CDR3 size: 16 residues. Germline CDR1 and CDR2: MNHEY and SVGAGI. V lost 0 bases to trimming and J lost 1 base, with 10 bases between them. CDR3 in DNA: TGTGCCAGCAGTTACTCGATGGGGAGGTCCTACAATGAGCAGTTCTTC. It yields the protein CASSYSMGRSYNEQFF.

The genes are TRBV7-9 and TRBJ2-2, with TRBD1 matching over 10 bases. The ends lost 5 bases at V and 1 base at J; junction bases unmatched: 10. CDR1 SEHNR and CDR2 FQNEAQ come from the germline V gene (reference sequence). This CDR3 spans 18 amino acids. The DNA for the CDR3 is TGTGCCAGCAGCCAAAACCCGGGACAGGGGATGAACACCGGGGAGCTGTTTTTT. Its translation: CASSQNPGQGMNTGELFF.

The CDR3 region is CASSRPGQGRYEQYF. CDR3 nucleotides: TGTGCCAGCAGTCGACCGGGACAGGGGAGGTACGAGCAGTACTTC. V is TRBV27 and J is TRBJ2-7; 10 positions match TRBD1. This CDR3 contains 15 residues. Unmatched junction bases numbered 8, after V lost 5 bases and J lost 4 bases. In germline, CDR1 is MNHEY, CDR2 SMNVEV (reference sequence).